This TCR beta chain appears in the sequencing data of a study of blood T cell repertoires in COVID-19. For the study at large: Specimens from acute and convalescent COVID-19 originated in the United States, Italy and Spain. T cells, B-cell-depleted T cells, or PBMCs provided the cDNA or gDNA that served as material.

Trimming stripped 0 bases from V and 7 bases from J, with 6 bases between. Germline V gene sequence: CDR1 LNHDA, CDR2 SQIVND (reference sequence). The length of the CDR3 is 12 residues. Patients from Seattle were sampled longitudinally, starting during active infection. Authors' methods: Cell counts per sample came from amplifying reference gene primers. Data came from immunoSEQ multiplex PCR; TCRdb stores just in-frame clones and leaves some out. V and J calls and clone size follow that table, whereas D and trimming were derived from the DNA. Of over 450,000 clones detected, 85% to 90% appear once; the ten largest clones hold 0.9%. This clone was found a few times.

The sequence derives from a man between 18 and 35 years old with COVID-19, enrolled during active disease. The chain carries TRBV19 and TRBJ1-1; D is uncertain. Sequenced material: peripheral blood. CDR3 loop: CASSIDRGEAFF. The CDR3, as DNA: TGTGCCAGTAGTATAGATCGGGGTGAAGCTTTCTTT.